This section outlines one TCR beta chain sequence together with its context. Its specificity is not known. Cyclophosphamide on days +3 and +4 followed busulfan-fludarabine conditioning and a marrow graft. These data belong to a study of T cells after posttransplantation cyclophosphamide. Findings and limits, study-wide: Later blood repertoires were often dominated by clones from the donor CD8+ memory compartment. Blood and skin or GI T cell repertoires showed limited TRB overlap.

TCRdb's table, derived via immunoSEQ multiplex PCR, lists solely in-frame clones and lacks some. The sample holds about 11,000 clones, 86% seen once. The clonotype originates from a young adult male patient who received an allogeneic stem cell transplant from a related donor, was CMV-positive, and had acute GVHD only. Some T cells may arise from the graft donor. Sequencing was performed on CD4+ T cells sorted from PBMCs, taken after allogeneic stem cell transplant with posttransplant cyclophosphamide.

CDR3 region: CASSEGAGAIYEQYF. In DNA form, the CDR3 reads TGTGCCAGCAGTGAAGGAGCGGGGGCAATATACGAGCAGTACTTC. J is TRBJ2-7 and V is TRBV6-1, with TRBD2 matching over 8 bases. Trimming removed 1 base from V and 4 bases from J; junction bases left unmatched: 6. The CDR3 covers 15 residues. Looked up from germline, CDR1 is MNHNS and CDR2 is SASEGT.